This T cell receptor (beta chain) was profiled in a study of CD8 T cells in ankylosing spondylitis. The CDR3 has 11 amino acids. Deletions cut 2 bases from V and 3 bases from J, with 2 bases between. Germline-derived CDR1 and CDR2 are SGHTA and FQGTGA. The TCR beta libraries were generated through quantitative 5'-RACE incorporating molecular barcodes. TCRdb analysed the 5' RACE reads with MiXCR anew, one entry per CDR3 protein. The profile shows 20,000 to 30,000 distinct CDR3 sequences, 13% of them singletons. The sample taken for sequencing was blood. V gene TRBV7-3 combines with J gene TRBJ2-7; D uncertain. The origin of this receptor is a male donor with ankylosing spondylitis or in good health (not recorded which). The CDR3: CASSLFYEQYF. CDR3 DNA: TGTGCCAGCAGCTTATTCTACGAGCAGTACTTC.